This TCR beta chain originates from a study of technical replicates of blood from a few donors. The germline V gene has CDR1 SGHVS and CDR2 FQNEAQ. J gave up 0 bases and V 7 bases, and 9 bases lay outside the gene matches. The CDR3 has 15 residues. TCRdb keeps only in-frame clones here, not all; method: immunoSEQ multiplex PCR. The profile shows tens of thousands of clones, around nine tenths of them singletons. The sequenced sample was PBMCs. The TCR was taken from a human donor in good health. Some clones in this sample may be carry-over from other donors' samples. The J gene is TRBJ2-7, the V gene TRBV7-8; 7 bases are a match to TRBD2. The CDR3 protein is CASTGGVARSYEQYF. The CDR3 DNA follows: TGTGCCAGCACGGGGGGAGTAGCGCGCTCCTACGAGCAGTACTTC.